The following is a T cell receptor (beta chain) sequence with its context. The CDR3 is made up of 14 amino acids. The J segment lost 4 bases and the V segment lost 9 bases, leaving 9 bases of the junction unmatched. The germline gives CDR1 LNHDA, CDR2 SQIVND (reference sequence). The data belong to a study of blood T cell repertoires in COVID-19. Overall study: Nucleic acid was either cDNA or gDNA, and it came from T cells, B-cell-depleted T cells, or PBMCs.

Data came from immunoSEQ multiplex PCR; TCRdb stores just in-frame clones and leaves some out. The table has 450,000 or so clones, roughly 90% seen once. The clonotype was recovered from a woman between 40 and 50 years old with COVID-19, enrolled during active disease. The sequencing sample was made of peripheral blood. V and J are TRBV19 and TRBJ2-7; 10 bases align to TRBD1. CDR3: CASAPGDRGYEQYF. The CDR3 DNA sequence: TGTGCCAGCGCTCCTGGGGACAGGGGATACGAGCAGTACTTC.